This T cell receptor (beta chain) comes out of a study of T-cell reconstitution after alpha-beta-depleted transplantation in children. Findings and caveats of the study: Some patients' high day-60 TCRbeta diversity was traced to surviving recipient T cells and thymic progenitors. From newly produced T cells came most of the T-cell counts and diversity one year after transplant. Several hundred expanded graft clones reportedly gave rise to the alpha-beta T cells present about two months after transplant.

This CDR3 has 16 residues. Between the trimmed V and J ends, which lost 4 bases and 4 bases, there was a span of 19 bases. The germline gives CDR1 MDHEN, CDR2 SYDVKM. Worth noting for this clonotype: The antigen remains undetermined.

Using unique molecular identifiers, the investigators prepared the TCRbeta library. TCRdb re-called the PCR reads through MiXCR, storing one row per CDR3 protein. The repertoire holds around 300,000 distinct CDR3 sequences, with 7.5% to 9% as singletons. This clonotype was sampled from a female patient younger than 10 who had a stem cell transplant for Fanconi anemia, so the T cells may come from the graft donor. This chain links TRBV28 with TRBJ2-5; D gene uncertain. The sequencing used peripheral blood, collected 360 days after TCRalphabeta/CD19-depleted stem cell transplant. The CDR3 loop is CASSSDRTATTETQYF. The CDR3 nucleotides are TGTGCCAGCAGTTCTGACCGGACCGCTACCACAGAGACCCAGTACTTC. Full variable domain (missing parts from reference TRBV28 and TRBJ2-5): DVKVTQSSRYLVKRTGEKVFLECVQDMDHENMFWYRQDPGLGLRLIYFSYDVKMKEKGDIPEGYSVSREKKERFSLILESASTNQTSMYLCASSSDRTATTETQYFGPGTRLLVL.